These 29 T cell receptor beta chains originate from one sample sequenced in a study of response to subunit inactivated influenza vaccine. TCRdb analysed the RT-PCR reads with MiXCR anew, one entry per CDR3 protein. Of around 500,000 distinct CDR3 sequences in the sample, approximately 11% are singletons; the top ten hold 10% to 15%. Sequences were derived from PBMCs from blood, sampled more than 35 days after vaccination. These receptors were obtained from a man in his forties or fifties who received an inactivated influenza vaccine.

This clonotype was seen only a few times. The chain recombines TRBV7-9 with TRBJ2-1, with a tentative D call TRBD2 (6 bases). This CDR3 is built from 15 residues. V was shortened by 2 bases and J by 5 bases, with 13 bases between the two germline ends. The germline V gene has CDR1 SEHNR and CDR2 FQNEAQ (reference sequence). CDR3 sequence reads: CASSLYGGGDNEQFF. The CDR3 DNA reads as TGTGCCAGCAGCTTATACGGCGGCGGGGACAATGAGCAGTTCTTC. Using reference TRBV7-9 and TRBJ2-1 for the parts outside the CDR3, the full variable domain is DTGVSQNPRHKITKRGQNVTFRCDPISEHNRLYWYRQTLGQGPEFLTYFQNEAQLEKSRLLSDRFSAERPKGSFSTLEIQRTEQGDSAMYLCASSLYGGGDNEQFFGPGTRLTVL.

This clonotype was counted a few times. The chain links TRBV6-2 or TRBV6-3 to TRBJ2-1; D is unclear. This CDR3 is built from 15 residues. Germline V gives CDR1 MNHEY, CDR2 SVGEGT. The V end was cut by 6 bases, the J end by 1 base, with 13 bases between. The CDR3 loop is CASRIRAESYNEQFF. DNA for the CDR3: TGTGCCAGCAGAATTCGGGCGGAATCCTACAATGAGCAGTTCTTC.

The chain combines TRBV10-3 with TRBJ1-2; D remains ambiguous. The CDR3 length is 13 residues. The ends were cut back, 2 bases at V and 8 bases at J, with 12 bases in the middle. Germline CDR1 reads ENHRY; CDR2 reads SYGVKD. Here the CDR3 DNA reads TGTGCCATCAGTGAGGACGGTTTTAGGGGCTACACCTTC. Protein product: CAISEDGFRGYTF.

The rearrangement links TRBV2 to TRBJ1-1; no clear D. V was pared by 7 bases and J by 0 bases, with 15 bases between. The CDR3 totals 15 residues. Per germline, CDR1 SNHLY and CDR2 FYNNEI. CDR3 DNA sequence: TGTGCCAGCAAGATGGACGATATCATGAACACTGAAGCTTTCTTT. It is translated as CASKMDDIMNTEAFF.

With regard to this clonotype: A much larger clone sits a single nucleotide away, making a read error possible. This chain joins TRBV29-1 and TRBJ1-1, with 7 bases aligning to TRBD1. V was clipped by 4 bases and J by 6 bases; unmatched bases: 17. The CDR3 is made up of 16 amino acids. Germline lookup yields CDR1 SQVTM and CDR2 ANQGSEA. Here the CDR3 DNA reads TGCAGCGTTGTACATGGGCACAGGGGTGTTTTCGCTGAAGCTTTCTTT. It translates to CSVVHGHRGVFAEAFF.

This clonotype was picked up a small number of times. V gene TRBV28 combines with J gene TRBJ1-1; possible D gene TRBD1, 6 bases. V was trimmed by 6 bases and J by 1 base, leaving 12 bases between them. The CDR3 is 14 amino acids. The V gene's germline CDR1 is MDHEN and CDR2 SYDVKM. This CDR3 reads CASSRQVSNTEAFF. For the CDR3, the DNA is TGTGCCAGCAGCAGACAGGTCTCGAACACTGAAGCTTTCTTT.

This clonotype was recorded at least ten times. This rearrangement joins TRBV27 to TRBJ2-2, with TRBD2 matching over 8 bases. The CDR3 is 14 residues long. Looked up from germline, CDR1 is MNHEY and CDR2 is SMNVEV (reference sequence). After removal of 4 bases from V and 4 bases from J, the junction contained 2 bases not matched to a gene. CDR3 sequence (DNA): TGTGCCAGCAGTTGGGCGGGGGGCACCGGGGAGCTGTTTTTT. This translates into CASSWAGGTGELFF.

This chain connects TRBV5-5 to TRBJ2-5; 8 bases match TRBD1. CDR1 SGHKS and CDR2 YYEKEE come from the germline V gene (reference sequence). V lost 1 base and J lost 1; bases outside the gene matches: 3. This CDR3 has 15 amino acids. This chain's CDR3 is CASSLTGGFQETQYF. The CDR3 DNA is TGTGCCAGCAGCTTGACAGGGGGATTCCAAGAGACCCAGTACTTC.

The chain employs TRBV5-1 and TRBJ2-3, with 12 nucleotides matching TRBD2. CDR1 and CDR2 from the germline V gene are SGHRS and YFSETQ. The CDR3 has 16 amino acids. V lost 4 bases, J lost 6 bases, and 9 bases stayed unmatched. DNA of the CDR3: TGCGCCAGCAGCCATCCTAGCGGGGGGGCTAGGGATACGCAGTATTTT. This encodes CASSHPSGGARDTQYF.

V and J are TRBV7-8 and TRBJ2-3; D tentatively reads TRBD1 or TRBD2 (6 bases each). From germline, CDR1 is SGHVS and CDR2 FQNEAQ. The CDR3 spans 19 residues. The V and J ends lost 4 bases and 0 bases respectively, with 23 bases between them. The CDR3 spells CASSYRVRRGALSTDTQYF. CDR3 in DNA: TGTGCCAGCAGCTACCGGGTTCGAAGGGGGGCGCTTAGCACAGATACGCAGTATTTT.

This clonotype turned up a few times. The chain is built from TRBV5-1 and TRBJ2-3; 9 nucleotides agree with TRBD1. Germline lookup yields CDR1 SGHRS and CDR2 YFSETQ. This CDR3 has 16 amino acids. The V segment lost 2 bases and the J segment 2 bases; nucleotides outside the gene matches: 6. CDR3 region: CASSFWRDRATDTQYF. CDR3 DNA sequence: TGCGCCAGCAGCTTTTGGAGGGACAGGGCCACAGATACGCAGTATTTT.

The rearrangement uses TRBV7-9 and TRBJ2-1; the D gene is possibly TRBD2 (6 bases). Looked up from germline, CDR1 is SEHNR and CDR2 is FQNEAQ (reference sequence). V lost 9 bases, J lost 5 bases, and 17 bases lay in between. The CDR3 is 14 residues long. The CDR3, as DNA: TGTGCCAGAGCCGGGGGTGGGAACAACAATGAGCAGTTCTTC. Encoded protein: CARAGGGNNNEQFF. Supplemented by reference TRBV7-9 and TRBJ2-1, the full variable domain reads DTGVSQNPRHKITKRGQNVTFRCDPISEHNRLYWYRQTLGQGPEFLTYFQNEAQLEKSRLLSDRFSAERPKGSFSTLEIQRTEQGDSAMYLCARAGGGNNNEQFFGPGTRLTVL.

Details on this clonotype: Possible read error: a much larger clone is one base away. The V and J genes are TRBV7-8 and TRBJ2-7; D gene unclear. The CDR3 extends over 14 amino acids. Germline V gene data show CDR1 as SGHVS and CDR2 as FQNEAQ. Here the CDR3 reads CASSLVGNSYDQYF. Written as DNA, the CDR3 is TGTGCCAGCAGCTTAGTAGGGAACTCCTACGATCAGTACTTC.

This clonotype has ten or more counts. V usage is TRBV5-1 and J usage is TRBJ2-3; no clear D gene. From germline, CDR1 is SGHRS and CDR2 YFSETQ. Trimming removed 0 bases from V and 4 bases from J, with 6 bases in between. There are 13 residues in the CDR3. The DNA of the CDR3 is TGCGCCAGCAGCTTGGGACGATCAGATACGCAGTATTTT. Its translation: CASSLGRSDTQYF.

This chain connects TRBV5-1 to TRBJ2-3, with 12 bases lining up with TRBD2. Trimming cost V 4 bases and J 3 bases; bases outside gene matches: 3. The CDR3 loop spans 15 amino acids. The germline gives CDR1 SGHRS, CDR2 YFSETQ. CDR3 nucleotide sequence: TGCGCCAGCAGCCTAGCGGGGGGGGCAACAGATACGCAGTATTTT. This gives the protein CASSLAGGATDTQYF.

This clonotype was counted only a few times. The chain uses TRBV29-1 and TRBJ2-1, with D perhaps given as TRBD1 or TRBD2 (5 bases each). The CDR3 spans 13 residues. CDR1 SQVTM and CDR2 ANQGSEA come from the germline V gene. V lost 2 bases, J lost 9 bases, and 14 bases lay in between. The CDR3 nucleotides are TGCAGCGTTGAACGGGGCCTTGCGGGTGAGCAGTTCTTC. This sequence encodes CSVERGLAGEQFF.

This chain joins TRBV5-4 and TRBJ2-1; 8 nucleotides match TRBD1. Germline-derived CDR1 and CDR2 are SGHNT and YYREEE (reference sequence). Trimming took 4 bases from V and 2 from J; bases not matched to a gene: 5. The CDR3 loop spans 15 amino acids. The CDR3 spells CASSNRDRTYNEQFF. DNA for the CDR3: TGTGCCAGCAGCAACCGGGACAGGACCTACAATGAGCAGTTCTTC.

This clonotype was counted only a few times. The chain is built from TRBV7-8 and TRBJ2-7; 10 bases map to TRBD2. Per germline, CDR1 SGHVS and CDR2 FQNEAQ. This CDR3 comprises 17 residues. Germline trimming cut 4 bases from V and 0 bases from J; bases unmatched to any gene: 9. The CDR3 loop reads CASSSPGLALSSYEQYF. CDR3 bases: TGTGCCAGCAGCTCACCGGGACTAGCGCTGAGCTCCTACGAGCAGTACTTC.

This clonotype was counted a few times. The CDR3 here is CASSLRTVRETQYF. CDR3 bases: TGTGCCAGCAGTTTAAGAACAGTCCGGGAGACCCAGTACTTC. The chain joins TRBV12-3 or TRBV12-4 to TRBJ2-5; D is unclear. Trimming took 2 bases from V and 5 from J, leaving 12 bases between them. The CDR3 is 14 amino acids.

This chain uses TRBV6-5 with TRBJ2-1; no clear D gene. Trimming took off 0 bases at V and 7 bases at J, with 10 bases between the two ends. This CDR3 contains 14 residues. In germline, CDR1 is MNHEY, CDR2 SVGAGI. The CDR3 sequence is CASSYSRRLNEQFF. CDR3 in DNA: TGTGCCAGCAGTTACTCGAGAAGGTTAAATGAGCAGTTCTTC.

This clonotype occurred a few times. Without the conserved terminal phenylalanine or tryptophan, this CDR3 likely stems from a read error. V is TRBV20-1 and J is TRBJ2-3, with 10 bases identical to TRBD2. Germline V gene sequence: CDR1 DFQATT, CDR2 SNEGSKA (reference sequence). The CDR3 is made up of 14 amino acids. V gave up 7 bases and J gave up 0 bases; unmatched junction bases: 4. CDR3 DNA: TGCAGTGGAGGTAGCGGGAGGAGCACAGATACGCAGTATTAT. This codes for CSGGSGRSTDTQYY.

The chain recombines TRBV6-4 with TRBJ1-6, with 8 bases that match TRBD1. The trim removed 5 bases at V and 0 bases at J, leaving 12 bases unmatched. The CDR3 totals 19 residues. Germline loops: CDR1 MRHNA, CDR2 SNTAGT. CDR3 nucleotides: TGTGCCAGCAGTACTACGGGGGACAGGTTCGGCTCCTATAATTCACCCCTCCACTTT. It encodes CASSTTGDRFGSYNSPLHF.

The chain joins TRBV4-1 to TRBJ2-7; D may be TRBD1 or TRBD2 (5 bases each). CDR3 length equals 15 residues. The germline V gene has CDR1 MGHRA and CDR2 YSYEKL. V lost 1 base to trimming and J lost 4 bases, with 14 bases between them. CDR3 DNA sequence: TGCGCCAGCAGCCAAGTCCCGGGACCGCCTTACGAGCAGTACTTC. Protein sequence: CASSQVPGPPYEQYF.

The CDR3 DNA follows: TGTGCCAGCAGCTTATTTCGTACAACGAGCTCCTACGAGCAGTACTTC. Translated, it gives CASSLFRTTSSYEQYF. The chain uses TRBV7-9 and TRBJ2-7; D unresolved. The V gene lost 2 bases and the J gene lost 0 bases, with 14 bases spanning the gap. Per the germline V gene, CDR1 is SEHNR and CDR2 is FQNEAQ (reference sequence). The CDR3 spans 16 residues. Full variable domain (rest looked up from reference TRBV7-9 and TRBJ2-7): DTGVSQNPRHKITKRGQNVTFRCDPISEHNRLYWYRQTLGQGPEFLTYFQNEAQLEKSRLLSDRFSAERPKGSFSTLEIQRTEQGDSAMYLCASSLFRTTSSYEQYFGPGTRLTVT.

V gene TRBV5-1 combines with J gene TRBJ1-6; D uncertain. The V and J ends lost 0 bases and 0 bases respectively, with 10 bases between them. CDR3 size: 17 residues. The germline V gene has CDR1 SGHRS and CDR2 YFSETQ. The CDR3 DNA is TGCGCCAGCAGCTTGGCCGGAGGGAGCTCCTATAATTCACCCCTCCACTTT. Translated: CASSLAGGSSYNSPLHF.

This clonotype was recorded a few times. This sequence joins TRBV29-1 and TRBJ2-5, with D perhaps given as TRBD1 or TRBD2 (5 bases each). Trimming shortened V by 1 base and J by 5 bases, and 17 bases separated the two germline ends. The germline V gene has CDR1 SQVTM and CDR2 ANQGSEA. This CDR3 has 15 amino acids. The CDR3 loop is CSVEVGTAWGETQYF. The CDR3 coding sequence is TGCAGCGTTGAAGTTGGGACGGCCTGGGGGGAGACCCAGTACTTC.

This clonotype occurred a few times. The J gene is TRBJ2-1, the V gene TRBV6-2 or TRBV6-3; D possibly corresponds to TRBD1 (5 bases). This CDR3 spans 12 amino acids. Trimming removed 2 bases from V and 8 bases from J, with 7 bases in between. Germline V gene sequence: CDR1 MNHEY, CDR2 SVGEGT. As DNA, the CDR3 is TGTGCCAGCAGTTACGTCAGGGATGAGCAGTTCTTC. Residues: CASSYVRDEQFF.

About this clonotype itself: One end of the junction varies from germline; a read error may be responsible. The chain joins TRBV5-5 to TRBJ2-7; possible D gene TRBD1, 5 bases. The CDR3 loop spans 14 amino acids. Germline CDR1 reads SGHKS; CDR2 reads YYEKEE (reference sequence). CDR3 DNA: TGTGTCAGCAGCTTGAGGCCAGGGCCCTACGAGCAGTACTTC. Amino acid sequence: CVSSLRPGPYEQYF.

In this sample, this clonotype turned up a few times. The V call is TRBV7-9, the J call TRBJ2-5; D ambiguous. The CDR3 is 13 amino acids. The germline V gene has CDR1 SEHNR and CDR2 FQNEAQ (reference sequence). V was shortened by 3 bases and J by 5 bases, with 10 bases between the two germline ends. DNA of the CDR3: TGTGCCAGCAGCTTTGGGCAGGTGGAGACCCAGTACTTC. Amino acid sequence: CASSFGQVETQYF.